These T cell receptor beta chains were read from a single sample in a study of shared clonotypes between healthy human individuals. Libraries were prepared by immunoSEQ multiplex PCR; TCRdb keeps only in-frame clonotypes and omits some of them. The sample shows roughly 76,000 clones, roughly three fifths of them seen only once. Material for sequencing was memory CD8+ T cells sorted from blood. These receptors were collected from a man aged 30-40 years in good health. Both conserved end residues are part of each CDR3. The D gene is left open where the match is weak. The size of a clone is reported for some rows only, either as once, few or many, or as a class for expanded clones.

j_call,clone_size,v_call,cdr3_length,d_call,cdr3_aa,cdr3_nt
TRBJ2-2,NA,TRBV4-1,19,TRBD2,CASSQDPSRLAGVTGELFF,TGCGCCAGCAGCCAAGACCCCTCCCGACTAGCGGGAGTGACAGGGGAGCTGTTTTTT
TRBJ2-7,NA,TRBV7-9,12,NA,CASSPRGREQYF,TGTGCCAGCAGCCCCCGGGGGAGGGAGCAGTACTTC
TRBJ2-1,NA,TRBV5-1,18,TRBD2,CASSLAASGRISFNEQFF,TGCGCCAGCAGCTTGGCCGCTAGCGGGAGAATTTCGTTCAATGAGCAGTTCTTC
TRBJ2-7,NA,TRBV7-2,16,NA,CASSLGRPGHGYEQYF,TGTGCCAGCAGCTTAGGACGTCCGGGACATGGGTACGAGCAGTACTTC
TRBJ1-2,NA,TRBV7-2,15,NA,CASRSPNTPNYGYTF,TGTGCCAGCCGCAGCCCAAATACACCGAACTATGGCTACACCTTC
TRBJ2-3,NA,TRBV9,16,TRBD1,CASSVRQGTNTDTQYF,TGTGCCAGCAGCGTAAGACAGGGGACGAACACAGATACGCAGTATTTT
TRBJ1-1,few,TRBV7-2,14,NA,CASSLHRLNTEAFF,TGTGCCAGCAGCTTGCACCGACTGAACACTGAAGCTTTCTTT
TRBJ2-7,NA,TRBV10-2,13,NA,CASSDQDSYEQYF,TGCGCCAGCAGTGATCAGGACTCCTACGAGCAGTACTTC
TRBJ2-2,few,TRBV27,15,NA,CASSLYQDSTGELFF,TGTGCCAGCAGTTTATATCAGGATAGCACCGGGGAGCTGTTTTTT
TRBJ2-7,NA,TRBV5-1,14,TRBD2,CASTSGSVSYEQYF,TGCGCCAGCACTAGCGGGAGCGTATCCTACGAGCAGTACTTC